This section outlines one TCR beta chain sequence together with its context. The CDR3 spans 14 residues. Germline V gene lookup returns CDR1 SGHRS and CDR2 YFSETQ. The V gene lost 0 bases and the J gene lost 8 bases, with 14 bases spanning the gap. The data stem from a study of technical replicates of blood from a handful of donors. Assay: immunoSEQ multiplex PCR; the TCRdb copy retains only in-frame clones and omits some. The sample has about 83,000 clones, around 94% seen once. The J gene is TRBJ1-2, the V gene TRBV5-1; D possibly corresponds to TRBD1 (5 bases). The receptor was derived from a human donor in good health. Sequencing was carried out using T cells isolated from PBMCs. The CDR3: CASSLDPGSRGYTF. As DNA, the CDR3 is TGCGCCAGCAGCTTGGACCCAGGGTCCCGGGGCTACACCTTC.